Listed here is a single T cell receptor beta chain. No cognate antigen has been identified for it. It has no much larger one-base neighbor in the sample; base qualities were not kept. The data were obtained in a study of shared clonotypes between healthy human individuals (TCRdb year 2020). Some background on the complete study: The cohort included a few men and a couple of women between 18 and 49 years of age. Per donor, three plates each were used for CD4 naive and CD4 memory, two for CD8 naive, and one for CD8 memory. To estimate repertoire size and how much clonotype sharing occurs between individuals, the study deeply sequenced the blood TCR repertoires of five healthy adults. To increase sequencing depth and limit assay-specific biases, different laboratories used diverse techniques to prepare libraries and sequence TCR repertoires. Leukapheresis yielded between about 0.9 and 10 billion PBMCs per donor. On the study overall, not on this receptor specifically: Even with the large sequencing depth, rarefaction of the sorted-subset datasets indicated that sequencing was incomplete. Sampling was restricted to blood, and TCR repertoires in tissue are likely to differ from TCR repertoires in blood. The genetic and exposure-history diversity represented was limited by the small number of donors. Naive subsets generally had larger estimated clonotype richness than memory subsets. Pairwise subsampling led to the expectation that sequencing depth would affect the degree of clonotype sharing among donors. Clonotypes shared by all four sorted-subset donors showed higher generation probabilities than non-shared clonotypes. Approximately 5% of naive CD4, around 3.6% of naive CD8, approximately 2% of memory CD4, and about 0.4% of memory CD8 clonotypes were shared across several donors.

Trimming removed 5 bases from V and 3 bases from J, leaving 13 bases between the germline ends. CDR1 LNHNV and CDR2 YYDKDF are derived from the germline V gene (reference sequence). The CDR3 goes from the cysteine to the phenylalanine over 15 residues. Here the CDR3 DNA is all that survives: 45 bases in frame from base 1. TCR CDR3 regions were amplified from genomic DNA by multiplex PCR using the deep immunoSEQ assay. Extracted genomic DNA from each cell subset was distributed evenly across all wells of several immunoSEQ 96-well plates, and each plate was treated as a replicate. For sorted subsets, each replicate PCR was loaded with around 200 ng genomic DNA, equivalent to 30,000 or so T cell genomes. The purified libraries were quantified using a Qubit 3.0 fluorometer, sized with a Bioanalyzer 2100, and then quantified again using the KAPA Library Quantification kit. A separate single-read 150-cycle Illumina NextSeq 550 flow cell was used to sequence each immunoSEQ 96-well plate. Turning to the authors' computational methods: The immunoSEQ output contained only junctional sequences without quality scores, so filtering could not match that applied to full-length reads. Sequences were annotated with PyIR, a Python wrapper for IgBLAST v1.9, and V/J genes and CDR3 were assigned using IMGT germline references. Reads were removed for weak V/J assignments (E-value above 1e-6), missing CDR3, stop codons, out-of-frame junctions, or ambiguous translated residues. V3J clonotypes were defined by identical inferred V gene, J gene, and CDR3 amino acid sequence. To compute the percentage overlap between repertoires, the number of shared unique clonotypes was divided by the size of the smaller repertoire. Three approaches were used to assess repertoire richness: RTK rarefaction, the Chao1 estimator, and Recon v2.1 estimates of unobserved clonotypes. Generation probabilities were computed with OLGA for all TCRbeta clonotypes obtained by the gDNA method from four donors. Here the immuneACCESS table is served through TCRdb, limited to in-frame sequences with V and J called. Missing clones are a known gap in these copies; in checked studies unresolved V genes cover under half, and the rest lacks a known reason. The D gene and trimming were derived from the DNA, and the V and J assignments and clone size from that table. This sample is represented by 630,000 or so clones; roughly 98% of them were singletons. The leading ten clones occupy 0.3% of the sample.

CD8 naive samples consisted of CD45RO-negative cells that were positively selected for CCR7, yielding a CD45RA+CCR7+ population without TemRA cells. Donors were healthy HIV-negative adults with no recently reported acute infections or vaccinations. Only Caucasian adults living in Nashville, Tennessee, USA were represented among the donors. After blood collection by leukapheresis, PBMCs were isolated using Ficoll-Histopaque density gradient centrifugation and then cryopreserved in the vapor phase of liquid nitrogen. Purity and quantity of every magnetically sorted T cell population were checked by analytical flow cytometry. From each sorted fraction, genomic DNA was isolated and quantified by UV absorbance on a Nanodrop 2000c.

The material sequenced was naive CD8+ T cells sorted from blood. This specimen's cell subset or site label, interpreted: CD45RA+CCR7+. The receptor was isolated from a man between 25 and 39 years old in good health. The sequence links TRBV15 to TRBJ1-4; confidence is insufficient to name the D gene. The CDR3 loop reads CATSPGPLANEKLFF. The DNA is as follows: TGTGCCACCAGCCCGGGCCCGCTGGCTAATGAAAAACTGTTTTTT. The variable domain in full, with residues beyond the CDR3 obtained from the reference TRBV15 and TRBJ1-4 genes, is DAMVIQNPRYQVTQFGKPVTLSCSQTLNHNVMYWYQQKSSQAPKLLFHYYDKDFNNEADTPDNFQSRRPNTSFCFLDIRSPGLGDTAMYLCATSPGPLANEKLFFGSGTQLSVL.